These T cell receptor beta chains were read from a single sample in a study of cytomegalovirus exposure and HLA in healthy donors. Profiling relied on immunoSEQ multiplex PCR, and the TCRdb table lists in-frame clones only, not all of them. The sample includes more than 95,000 clones, more than 75% of them seen just once. The material sequenced was PBMCs. The source of these receptors is a woman younger than 35 in good health and CMV-seropositive. Each CDR3 is given with its conserved first and last residue. The D gene is left open where the match is weak. A row's size may be missing; if present it is once, few, many or a size class.

cdr3_nt cdr3_aa v_call clone_size d_call j_call
TGTGCCAGCAGTGATAAAGCGGGAGGGCTCACCGGGGAGCTGTTTTTT CASSDKAGGLTGELFF TRBV25-1 NA TRBD2 TRBJ2-2
TGTGCCAGTAGTCTCTCAGGGGCTCAGCCCCAGCATTTT CASSLSGAQPQHF TRBV19 NA NA TRBJ1-5
TGTGCCAGCAGTGTACTTGGGGGGGGGACCTACGAGCAGTACTTC CASSVLGGGTYEQYF TRBV27 NA TRBD2 TRBJ2-7
TGTGCCAGCAGCTTGGTCAGGTACGAGCAGTACTTC CASSLVRYEQYF TRBV5-6 NA NA TRBJ2-7
TGTGCCAGCAGCTTAGCGGTCGACGGGGGCTATGGCTACACCTTC CASSLAVDGGYGYTF TRBV7-9 NA NA TRBJ1-2
TGCGCCAGCAGCCTGGGACAGTTAAATCAGCCCCAGCATTTT CASSLGQLNQPQHF TRBV5-1 NA TRBD1 TRBJ1-5
TGTGCCAGCAGTCCGGGACAGGGCAGGAGCAATCAGCCCCAGCATTTT CASSPGQGRSNQPQHF TRBV2 few TRBD1 TRBJ1-5
TGTGCCAGCAGACAACAGGGGCAAAAGAACACTGAAGCTTTCTTT CASRQQGQKNTEAFF TRBV7-8 NA TRBD1 TRBJ1-1
TGTGCCAGCAGCTTAGACGGCAGGACTAGCACAGATACGCAGTATTTT CASSLDGRTSTDTQYF TRBV7-8 NA NA TRBJ2-3
TGTGCCAGCACCGAGGGACTAGCGGGGGGCTCGGGCGCCGGGGAGCTGTTTTTT CASTEGLAGGSGAGELFF TRBV9 NA TRBD2 TRBJ2-2
TGTGCCAGCAGTCCCAATCGGGGGGGGCGGGAGACTGAAGCTTTCTTT CASSPNRGGRETEAFF TRBV5-6 NA NA TRBJ1-1
TGTGCCAGCAGTTTCACAGGGGCCCGAGAAGCCTACACCTTC CASSFTGAREAYTF TRBV27 NA TRBD1 TRBJ1-2
TGTGCCAGCTCAGGACAGGAAGAACCCTATGGCTACACCTTC CASSGQEEPYGYTF TRBV18 NA TRBD1 TRBJ1-2
TGTGCCAGCAGCTCCGAACTACAGGCGCCTCATTCACCCCTCCACTTT CASSSELQAPHSPLHF TRBV9 NA NA TRBJ1-6
TGTGCCAGCACGAGGACAGGGGCTAAGAACACTGAAGCTTTCTTT CASTRTGAKNTEAFF TRBV2 NA TRBD1 TRBJ1-1
TGTGCCAGCCAACGACTAGCGGGGGGCCCGAGCTCCTACAATGAGCAGTTCTTC CASQRLAGGPSSYNEQFF TRBV2 NA TRBD2 TRBJ2-1